What follows describes a single T cell receptor (beta chain). Its target is not known. The data originate from a study of CD8+CD57+ T cells in acquired aplastic anemia. Study-level points and caveats: Patients shared twenty-nine CD8+ CDR3 sequences with controls.

Patients picked for sequencing had shown CD8+CD57+ cell expansion detected by flow cytometry. The study profiled TCR beta VDJ and CDR3 using genomic DNA as template. One entry per CDR3 protein, called by TCRdb with MiXCR from the reads. Of around 200,000 distinct CDR3 sequences listed, about half are singletons. Sequencing input: sorted CD4+, CD8+, or CD8+CD57+ T cells (not recorded which) from PBMCs. This clonotype was obtained from a human donor with aplastic anemia.

CDR3 coding DNA: TGTGCCAGTAGACCAACAGGGGGCACTGAAGCTTTCTTT. Translated, it gives CASRPTGGTEAFF. The chain employs TRBV19 and TRBJ1-1, with TRBD1 matching over 8 bases. This CDR3 has 13 amino acids. V shed 6 bases, J shed 4 bases, and the junction held 4 bases outside the gene matches. The germline V gene has CDR1 LNHDA and CDR2 SQIVND (reference sequence).